The 24 T cell receptor beta chains reported below all come from one sample, sequenced in a study of blood T cell repertoires in COVID-19. The repertoire was sequenced with immunoSEQ multiplex PCR; TCRdb's copy has only in-frame clones and lacks some. The table lists around 150,000 clones, around 84% of them singletons. The sequenced sample consisted of PBMCs or T cells enriched from blood (not recorded which). These TCRs come from a man aged 50-60 years who had recovered from COVID-19.

This clone is a singleton in its sample. This chain uses TRBV25-1 with TRBJ2-6; weak D call: TRBD1 (6 bases). V was cut by 1 base and J by 1 base, with 11 bases left in between. This CDR3 spans 17 amino acids. Germline lookup yields CDR1 MGHDK and CDR2 SYGVNS. The CDR3 loop is CASSEFRTASGANVLTF. CDR3 DNA: TGTGCCAGCAGTGAATTTAGGACAGCTTCTGGGGCCAACGTCCTGACTTTC.

This clone turned up a few times. The chain carries TRBV5-1 and TRBJ2-1; D gene ambiguous. CDR1 is SGHRS, CDR2 YFSETQ, per germline. The CDR3 is 15 amino acids. V lost 1 base and J 5 bases, leaving 13 bases between the germline ends. The CDR3 reads CASSLTRVGDNEQFF. CDR3 coding DNA: TGCGCCAGCAGCTTGACCCGGGTAGGAGACAATGAGCAGTTCTTC.

The chain combines TRBV18 with TRBJ1-1; 8 bases agree with TRBD1. This CDR3 contains 15 residues. The germline V gene has CDR1 KGHSH and CDR2 LQKENI. The J segment lost 3 bases and the V segment lost 4 bases, leaving 7 bases of the junction unmatched. The CDR3 coding sequence is TGTGCCAGCTCACTGGGACAGGTGAGGCACACTGAAGCTTTCTTT. Amino acid sequence: CASSLGQVRHTEAFF.

This chain connects TRBV7-9 to TRBJ1-6; 7 positions match TRBD1. This CDR3 is built from 16 residues. V was clipped by 7 bases and J by 8 bases; unmatched bases: 14. Germline lookup yields CDR1 SEHNR and CDR2 FQNEAQ (reference sequence). The CDR3 protein is CASTKLPTGLDSPLHF. The CDR3 DNA follows: TGTGCCAGCACCAAACTTCCGACAGGGCTGGATTCACCCCTCCACTTT.

This chain connects TRBV7-9 to TRBJ1-2, with 7 bases identical to TRBD1. This CDR3 spans 14 amino acids. Germline-derived CDR1 and CDR2 are SEHNR and FQNEAQ (reference sequence). J gave up 4 bases and V 4 bases, and 6 bases lay outside the gene matches. Here the CDR3 DNA reads TGTGCCAGCAGCTCGCGACAGGGCCTCTATGGCTACACCTTC. Amino acid sequence: CASSSRQGLYGYTF.

This clone was seen a few times. This chain uses TRBV5-6 with TRBJ1-3; D is ambiguous. V lost 3 bases and J lost 4, with 14 bases in between. Germline values: CDR1 SGHDT, CDR2 YYEEEE. CDR3 length: 15 residues. The CDR3, as DNA: TGTGCCAGCAGCTCCCTACGAGGTCTAGGAAACACCATATATTTT. This encodes CASSSLRGLGNTIYF.

The V call is TRBV15, the J call TRBJ2-7; possibly TRBD2 for D (5 bases). CDR1 and CDR2 (germline): LNHNV, YYDKDF (reference sequence). The CDR3 covers 13 residues. Trimming shortened V by 0 bases and J by 4 bases, and 7 bases separated the two germline ends. Here the CDR3 reads CATSRDRGYEQYF. The CDR3 region has the DNA TGTGCCACCAGCAGAGATCGGGGTTACGAGCAGTACTTC.

The V and J genes are TRBV15 and TRBJ2-2; 9 bases are a match to TRBD1. The CDR3 totals 13 residues. Germline V gene lookup returns CDR1 LNHNV and CDR2 YYDKDF (reference sequence). J lost 5 bases, V lost 11 bases, and 6 bases had no gene match. The CDR3 spells CALGTGRTGELFF. In DNA, the CDR3 is TGTGCCCTAGGGACAGGGCGGACCGGGGAGCTGTTTTTT.

This clone qualifies as medium-sized. V usage is TRBV19 and J usage is TRBJ2-7, with 11 positions matching TRBD1. The CDR3 has 15 residues. V shed 4 bases and J 7 bases; nucleotides not matched to a gene: 9. Per the germline V gene, CDR1 is LNHDA and CDR2 is SQIVND (reference sequence). This chain's CDR3 is CASSTGQGASREQYF. CDR3 nucleotide sequence: TGTGCCAGTAGTACCGGACAGGGGGCTTCCCGGGAGCAGTACTTC.

The sample holds one count of this clone. The chain employs TRBV30 and TRBJ2-7; weak D call: TRBD1 (5 bases). The V gene lost 3 bases and the J gene lost 6 bases, with 15 bases spanning the gap. This CDR3 comprises 13 residues. CDR1 and CDR2 from the germline V gene are GTSNPN and SVGIG (reference sequence). CDR3 nucleotide sequence: TGTGCCTGGAGGCCTCTCAGGGTCGGCGAGCAGTACTTC. This translates into CAWRPLRVGEQYF.

This clone was picked up one time. The gene calls are TRBV5-1 and TRBJ1-1, with D maybe TRBD1 (5 bases). CDR1 is SGHRS, CDR2 YFSETQ, per germline. This CDR3 spans 15 amino acids. V was trimmed by 0 bases and J by 3 bases, leaving 12 bases between them. In DNA form, the CDR3 reads TGCGCCAGCAGCTTGGGAGGGCGGGGGGACACTGAAGCTTTCTTT. It encodes CASSLGGRGDTEAFF.

This clone was observed a handful of times. The CDR3 region has the DNA TGTGCCAGCAGCCCCCCGACAGGGGTAGGCTACACCTTC. Protein: CASSPPTGVGYTF. The chain employs TRBV7-9 and TRBJ1-2; 8 bases align to TRBD1. Unmatched junction bases numbered 7, after V lost 5 bases and J lost 8 bases. The CDR3 runs 13 residues. Per the germline V gene, CDR1 is SEHNR and CDR2 is FQNEAQ (reference sequence).

This rearrangement joins TRBV4-2 to TRBJ2-7; TRBD1 matches at 7 bases. Unmatched junction bases numbered 9, after V lost 1 base and J lost 6 bases. Germline V lookup: CDR1 LGHNA, CDR2 YNFKEQ. CDR3 length: 15 amino acids. CDR3 sequence: CASSQATGDIGEQYF. DNA for the CDR3: TGTGCCAGCAGCCAAGCAACAGGGGATATCGGCGAGCAGTACTTC.

This clone was counted between two and nine times. The rearrangement links TRBV5-1 to TRBJ1-1, with 9 bases that match TRBD1. Germline CDR1 and CDR2: SGHRS and YFSETQ. Trimming took 3 bases from V and 5 from J; bases not matched to a gene: 8. The CDR3 contains 15 residues. CDR3 amino acids: CASSSTGGIGTEAFF. The DNA of the CDR3 is TGCGCCAGCAGCTCCACAGGGGGCATTGGTACTGAAGCTTTCTTT.

The rearrangement links TRBV29-1 to TRBJ2-1; 7 nucleotides agree with TRBD2. Losses at the gene ends were 7 bases for V and 7 bases for J; bases not matched to a gene: 10. Germline V gene lookup returns CDR1 SQVTM and CDR2 ANQGSEA. The CDR3 is 13 amino acids. The CDR3 sequence: CSGIGLGGNEQFF. CDR3 nucleotides: TGCAGCGGGATAGGACTAGGAGGGAATGAGCAGTTCTTC.

The V call is TRBV25-1, the J call TRBJ1-5; no definite D call. V dropped 3 bases and J dropped 9 bases, with 12 bases sitting between them. The CDR3 extends over 13 amino acids. CDR1 is MGHDK and CDR2 is SYGVNS in the germline V gene. The CDR3 DNA reads TGTGCCAGCAGTGAGGTAGCCGGTGGGCCCCAGCATTTT. It is translated as CASSEVAGGPQHF.

The gene calls are TRBV24-1 and TRBJ1-6, with D hard to call. The CDR3 extends over 20 amino acids. Per germline, CDR1 KGHDR and CDR2 SFDVKD. V was shortened by 7 bases and J by 0 bases, with 24 bases between the two germline ends. CDR3 DNA sequence: TGTGCCACCAGCGGGTCCCCCACGGCGCCATTCAGCTCCTATAATTCACCCCTCCACTTT. Protein sequence: CATSGSPTAPFSSYNSPLHF.

V and J are TRBV19 and TRBJ1-1; 7 bases align to TRBD1. Trimming took 10 bases from V and 8 from J; bases not matched to a gene: 7. CDR3 length equals 11 residues. CDR1 is LNHDA, CDR2 SQIVND, per germline (reference sequence). In nucleotides, the CDR3 is TGTGCCACCCGGTGGGACAGAGAAGCTTTCTTT. Translated: CATRWDREAFF.

This chain links TRBV10-3 with TRBJ1-2; 7 bases fit TRBD1. The CDR3 has 13 residues. V lost 2 bases to trimming and J lost 7 bases; unmatched junction nucleotides: 4. CDR1 is ENHRY and CDR2 is SYGVKD in the germline V gene. The CDR3 nucleotides are TGTGCCATCAGTGAGCGGGACAGTTCTGGCTACACCTTC. Protein: CAISERDSSGYTF.

The chain is built from TRBV14 and TRBJ2-7, with 11 bases identical to TRBD2. CDR3 length equals 17 residues. Germline V gives CDR1 SGHDN, CDR2 FVKESK. Trimming took 4 bases from V and 0 from J; bases not matched to a gene: 8. The CDR3 sequence: CASSLLIAGGGSYEQYF. The CDR3 DNA reads as TGTGCCAGCAGCCTCCTAATAGCGGGGGGGGGCTCCTACGAGCAGTACTTC.

This rearrangement joins TRBV5-4 to TRBJ1-2, with 8 bases fitting TRBD1. The V segment lost 4 bases and the J segment 3 bases; nucleotides outside the gene matches: 5. This CDR3 comprises 14 residues. The germline V gene has CDR1 SGHNT and CDR2 YYREEE (reference sequence). The CDR3 reads CASSLKTGDYGYTF. CDR3 coding DNA: TGTGCCAGCAGCCTCAAGACAGGGGACTATGGCTACACCTTC.

This chain links TRBV3-1 (or the pseudogene TRBV3-2) with TRBJ2-7; the match to TRBD2 covers 14 bases. CDR1 and CDR2 from the germline V gene are LGHDT and YNNKEL (reference sequence). The CDR3 has 18 residues. The V segment lost 4 bases and the J segment 0 bases; nucleotides outside the gene matches: 8. CDR3 region: CASSPGLAGAKSSYEQYF. In nucleotides, the CDR3 is TGTGCCAGCAGCCCGGGACTAGCGGGGGCCAAGAGCTCCTACGAGCAGTACTTC.

This sequence joins TRBV5-1 and TRBJ2-3, with D possibly TRBD1 on 5 matching bases. The CDR3 extends over 16 amino acids. CDR1 and CDR2 from the germline V gene are SGHRS and YFSETQ. Between the trimmed V and J ends, which lost 1 base and 2 bases, there was a span of 14 bases. The CDR3 sequence is CASSLLQRGHTDTQYF. The DNA for the CDR3 is TGCGCCAGCAGCTTGTTGCAGCGAGGACACACAGATACGCAGTATTTT.

The genes are TRBV19 and TRBJ1-1, with TRBD1 matching 8 bases. The germline V gene encodes CDR1 LNHDA and CDR2 SQIVND (reference sequence). CDR3 length: 15 residues. V dropped 6 bases and J dropped 2; count of bases not matched to a gene: 8. CDR3: CASRMTGAKNTEAFF. The DNA for the CDR3 is TGTGCCAGTAGAATGACAGGGGCTAAAAACACTGAAGCTTTCTTT.